The next 11 T cell receptor beta chains were all read from a single sample in a study of T cells in Graves' hyperthyroidism and ophthalmopathy. The source material, RNA transcripts, was used to amplify TCR beta CDR3 regions. The HTBI set primed first-round TCR CDR3 RT-PCR. TCRdb fed the multiplex PCR reads into MiXCR, producing one record per CDR3 protein. The data contain approximately 370,000 distinct CDR3 sequences, 17% of them singletons. The sample comprised blood. The receptors were sampled from a woman under 40 with Graves' hyperthyroidism that later progressed to Graves' ophthalmopathy.

This clonotype came up a few times. The genes are TRBV18 and TRBJ1-1; D is uncertain. V was trimmed by 3 bases and J by 0 bases, leaving 8 bases between them. The germline V gene encodes CDR1 KGHSH and CDR2 LQKENI. The CDR3 totals 14 residues. Here the CDR3 DNA reads TGTGCCAGCTCACCGATGACTATGAACACTGAAGCTTTCTTT. It codes for CASSPMTMNTEAFF.

At least ten counts were recorded for this clonotype. This sequence joins TRBV6-1 and TRBJ1-1; 8 bases line up with TRBD1. J was trimmed by 1 base and V by 7 bases; bases with no gene match: 8. The germline V gene has CDR1 MNHNS and CDR2 SASEGT. The CDR3 loop spans 15 amino acids. This chain's CDR3 is CASTEIDRGNTEAFF. The CDR3 DNA reads TGTGCCAGCACAGAGATCGACAGGGGGAACACTGAAGCTTTCTTT.

CDR3: CASSYSRVPYNEQFF. CDR3 in DNA: TGTGCCAGCAGTTACAGTAGGGTCCCCTACAATGAGCAGTTCTTC. The chain links TRBV6-2 or TRBV6-3 to TRBJ2-1, with D unclear. V was shortened by 2 bases and J by 2 bases, with 10 bases between the two germline ends. The CDR3 has 15 residues. Germline lookup yields CDR1 MNHEY and CDR2 SVGEGT.

This clonotype came up many times. V and J are TRBV12-3 or TRBV12-4 and TRBJ1-1, with TRBD1 as a possible D gene (6 bases). V shed 0 bases and J shed 4 bases, with 9 bases lying between them. This CDR3 is 14 amino acids long. CDR3 residues: CASSLAGGFTEAFF. CDR3 bases: TGTGCCAGCAGTTTAGCGGGGGGCTTCACTGAAGCTTTCTTT.

This clonotype turned up a few times. The genes are TRBV29-1 and TRBJ1-2; 7 bases align to TRBD1. The CDR3 extends over 13 amino acids. In germline, CDR1 is SQVTM, CDR2 ANQGSEA. J gave up 5 bases and V 7 bases, and 10 bases lay outside the gene matches. The CDR3 DNA reads TGCAGCGCCTTAAGATGGGACAGATATGGCTACACCTTC. Its translation is CSALRWDRYGYTF.

This clonotype was counted ten times or more. The chain employs TRBV11-2 and TRBJ2-7, with TRBD1 identical over 7 bases. CDR1 is SGHAT and CDR2 is FQNNGV in the germline V gene. The CDR3 sequence is 17 residues long. Trimming removed 3 bases from V and 6 bases from J; junction bases left unmatched: 17. CDR3 sequence (DNA): TGTGCCAGCAGCTTTTTTTCGACAGGGTGGTCTCATGGCGAGCAGTACTTC. This encodes CASSFFSTGWSHGEQYF.

The V and J genes are TRBV28 and TRBJ1-5, with no clear D. CDR3 length: 14 residues. Germline V gives CDR1 MDHEN, CDR2 SYDVKM. V lost 2 bases to trimming and J lost 3 bases, with 8 bases between them. The CDR3 nucleotides are TGTGCCAGCAGTTTACGGGGTGTCAATCAGCCCCAGCATTTT. Translation: CASSLRGVNQPQHF.

This clonotype appeared many times. The chain links TRBV2 to TRBJ2-7; 7 bases agree with TRBD1. V trimming: 3 bases; J trimming: 5 bases; junction bases outside the gene matches: 4. The CDR3 spans 13 residues. CDR1 is SNHLY and CDR2 is FYNNEI in the germline V gene. The DNA of the CDR3 is TGTGCCAGCAGTGAGGGTCAGGGGGACGAGCAGTACTTC. Its protein product is CASSEGQGDEQYF.

This clonotype was seen a few times. The rearrangement links TRBV5-1 to TRBJ2-5; TRBD1 agrees at 7 bases. Germline CDR1 reads SGHRS; CDR2 reads YFSETQ. V lost 2 bases to trimming and J lost 7 bases; unmatched junction nucleotides: 14. The CDR3 runs to 16 residues. CDR3 coding DNA: TGCGCCAGCAGCTTTGTTTGGGACAGTGACCCCGGGACCCAGTACTTC. Protein product: CASSFVWDSDPGTQYF. The full variable domain, completed using reference TRBV5-1 and TRBJ2-5, is KAGVTQTPRYLIKTRGQQVTLSCSPISGHRSVSWYQQTPGQGLQFLFEYFSETQRNKGNFPGRFSGRQFSNSRSEMNVSTLELGDSALYLCASSFVWDSDPGTQYFGPGTRLLVL.

V gene TRBV28 combines with J gene TRBJ1-6; TRBD1 matches at 10 bases. CDR1 is MDHEN and CDR2 is SYDVKM in the germline V gene. The V gene end was trimmed by 4 bases and the J gene end by 7 bases; junction bases not matched to a gene: 13. The CDR3 runs 18 residues. CDR3 region: CASSSLISRTGGNSPLHF. The DNA for the CDR3 is TGTGCCAGCAGTTCTCTGATCTCACGGACAGGGGGAAATTCACCCCTCCACTTT.

This clonotype occurred many times. The chain joins TRBV29-1 to TRBJ2-7, with 7 bases fitting TRBD1. V dropped 7 bases and J dropped 4; count of bases not matched to a gene: 19. Looked up from germline, CDR1 is SQVTM and CDR2 is ANQGSEA. This CDR3 region has 16 residues. CDR3 sequence (DNA): TGCAGCGCATGGATCGGGACAGAAGGCCGGCTATACGAGCAGTACTTC. Translated, it gives CSAWIGTEGRLYEQYF.